Below are 6 T cell receptor beta chains sequenced from a single sample in a study of technical replicates of blood from a few donors. Measured with immunoSEQ multiplex PCR; TCRdb has only the in-frame clones, and not every one. Of 95,000 to 100,000 clones listed, roughly 95% are singletons. The sequenced sample was T cells isolated from PBMCs. The receptor set was obtained from a human donor in good health.

V and J are TRBV6-1 and TRBJ2-1; no clear D gene. CDR1 and CDR2 from the germline V gene are MNHNS and SASEGT. V was shortened by 8 bases and J by 9 bases, with 8 bases between the two germline ends. The CDR3 is 10 amino acids. The CDR3 loop reads CASAAREQFF. In nucleotides, the CDR3 is TGTGCCAGCGCGGCGCGTGAGCAGTTCTTC.

The chain uses TRBV27 and TRBJ2-6, with TRBD1 matching 7 bases. J was trimmed by 0 bases and V by 8 bases; bases with no gene match: 10. The CDR3 contains 17 residues. Germline CDR1 MNHEY, CDR2 SMNVEV (reference sequence). The CDR3 is CASAKWTGLSGANVLTF. CDR3 nucleotide sequence: TGTGCCAGCGCTAAGTGGACAGGCCTCTCTGGGGCCAACGTCCTGACTTTC.

The rearrangement links TRBV19 to TRBJ2-6, with a tentative D call TRBD1 (6 bases). The V end was cut by 5 bases, the J end by 2 bases, with 7 bases between. Germline V gene lookup returns CDR1 LNHDA and CDR2 SQIVND (reference sequence). The length of the CDR3 is 14 residues. CDR3 amino acids: CASSPGAGANVLTF. In nucleotides, the CDR3 is TGTGCCAGTAGTCCAGGGGCTGGGGCCAACGTCCTGACTTTC. Looking up the rest from reference TRBV19 and TRBJ2-6 gives the full variable domain: DGGITQSPKYLFRKEGQNVTLSCEQNLNHDAMYWYRQDPGQGLRLIYYSQIVNDFQKGDIAEGYSVSREKKESFPLTVTSAQKNPTAFYLCASSPGAGANVLTFGAGSRLTVL.

V and J are TRBV28 and TRBJ2-7; a weak D match, TRBD1 (6 bases). The CDR3 totals 15 residues. V lost 7 bases and J 5 bases, leaving 21 bases between the germline ends. Germline loops: CDR1 MDHEN, CDR2 SYDVKM. CDR3 DNA: TGTGCCAGCACCCTAGGAACAGGGTTTGTGAACGAGCAGTACTTC. Its translation: CASTLGTGFVNEQYF.

This rearrangement joins TRBV5-6 to TRBJ2-7, with TRBD2 matching over 9 bases. Losses at the gene ends were 4 bases for V and 5 bases for J; bases not matched to a gene: 13. Germline V lookup: CDR1 SGHDT, CDR2 YYEEEE. The CDR3 consists of 16 residues. The CDR3 DNA sequence: TGTGCCAGCAGCCGCCTCCTCGGACTAGCGTCTAACGAGCAGTACTTC. Amino acids: CASSRLLGLASNEQYF.

This chain connects TRBV29-1 to TRBJ2-5; perhaps TRBD2 as D (5 bases). CDR1 is SQVTM and CDR2 is ANQGSEA in the germline V gene. V lost 6 bases, J lost 2 bases, and 10 bases lay in between. The CDR3 loop spans 12 amino acids. CDR3 sequence: CSVRRGQETQYF. The CDR3 nucleotides are TGCAGCGTCCGAAGAGGGCAAGAGACCCAGTACTTC.